This T cell receptor beta chain was retrieved from a study of early T cells in non-severe SARS-CoV-2 infection. General observations from the study: The VDJdb matching leaned toward anti-spike CD8 responses and overlooked private and CD4 specificities.

This clonotype turned up a few times. Its antigen is not identified. Separate cDNA molecules each had unique molecular identifiers attached to them. TCRdb redid the calling of the 5' RACE reads with MiXCR, one entry per CDR3 protein. The sample contains over 55,000 distinct CDR3 sequences, approximately 12% of which appear only once. Per germline, CDR1 DFQATT and CDR2 SNEGSKA (reference sequence). The CDR3 extends over 13 amino acids. Sequenced material: whole blood. The chain is built from TRBV20-1 and TRBJ2-1; TRBD2 matches at 8 bases. This receptor was obtained from an adult who was a healthcare worker with PCR-confirmed SARS-CoV-2 infection or an uninfected control (not recorded which). CDR3 sequence (DNA): TGCAGCGTGACCGGGACTAGACTTTATGAGCAGTTCTTC. The encoded protein is CSVTGTRLYEQFF.